The 20 T cell receptor beta chains below come from one sample, sequenced in a study of blood T cells in healthy people across ages (dated by TCRdb to 2015 to 2017). The library was obtained by 5' RACE. TCRdb records Illumina HiSeq 2500 as the sequencer. The second PCR ran for roughly 7 to 12 cycles and used a J-beta primer mix along with a sample-barcoded 5' primer. Using fastp trimming at Q25 and MiXCR clonotype assembly, TCRdb reanalyzed the public sequencing data and kept in-frame beta chains. Every entry covers one CDR3 protein and lists the most common genes and DNA from its rows. The sample has over 1,300,000 distinct CDR3 sequences on record, 59% of them singletons. The ten biggest clones cover 5.5% to 8% of the sample. Sequencing was carried out using blood. The receptor set was obtained from a young man in good health.

This clonotype turned up a few times. CDR3 amino acids: CASSRRGNTEAFF. The CDR3, as DNA: TGTGCCAGCTCAAGGCGGGGTAATACTGAAGCTTTCTTT. The V call is TRBV12-3 or TRBV12-4, the J call TRBJ1-1; D unresolved. There are 13 residues in the CDR3. Trimming left V 8 bases short and J 5 bases short, with 15 bases between.

This clonotype was recorded a few times. CDR3 amino acids: CSVARGGGDTQYF. CDR3 DNA sequence: TGCAGCGTCGCCAGGGGAGGGGGAGATACGCAGTATTTT. This chain uses TRBV29-1 with TRBJ2-3; weak D call: TRBD2 (7 bases). From germline, CDR1 is SQVTM and CDR2 ANQGSEA. The V and J ends lost 6 bases and 5 bases respectively, with 15 bases between them. The CDR3 spans 13 residues.

V gene TRBV9 combines with J gene TRBJ1-2; D is ambiguous. Trimming took off 0 bases at V and 4 bases at J, with 10 bases between the two ends. Germline CDR1 SGDLS, CDR2 YYNGEE. The CDR3 extends over 14 amino acids. CDR3 residues: CASSVAGSGYGYTF. The CDR3 nucleotides are TGTGCCAGCAGCGTAGCTGGGAGCGGCTATGGCTACACCTTC.

The genes are TRBV4-2 and TRBJ1-1, with D unresolved. V lost 3 bases, J lost 1 base, and 6 bases lay in between. Per germline, CDR1 LGHNA and CDR2 YNFKEQ. The length of the CDR3 is 13 residues. The CDR3: CASSHDKNTEAFF. CDR3 sequence (DNA): TGTGCCAGCAGCCATGACAAGAACACTGAAGCTTTCTTT.

This clonotype has only a few counts. This sequence joins TRBV25-1 and TRBJ2-5; D possibly corresponds to TRBD2 (6 bases). The CDR3 has 13 residues. Trimming stripped 4 bases from V and 4 bases from J, with 10 bases between. Germline assignment: CDR1 MGHDK and CDR2 SYGVNS. In DNA, the CDR3 is TGTGCCAGCAGTGCCACCGGGGGAGAGACCCAGTACTTC. Residues: CASSATGGETQYF.

This clonotype has at least ten counts. V is TRBV28 and J is TRBJ1-1, with D perhaps matching TRBD1 (5 bases). This CDR3 is built from 13 residues. The V end lost 5 bases, the J end lost 6 bases, and 13 bases lay between the germline ends. CDR1 MDHEN and CDR2 SYDVKM come from the germline V gene. As DNA, the CDR3 is TGTGCCAGCAGTGGGACCGGACGGTCTGAAGCTTTCTTT. This sequence encodes CASSGTGRSEAFF. The whole variable domain, remainder taken from reference TRBV28 and TRBJ1-1, is DVKVTQSSRYLVKRTGEKVFLECVQDMDHENMFWYRQDPGLGLRLIYFSYDVKMKEKGDIPEGYSVSREKKERFSLILESASTNQTSMYLCASSGTGRSEAFFGQGTRLTVV.

This chain uses TRBV27 with TRBJ2-3; 8 positions match TRBD2. Trimming removed 3 bases from V and 2 bases from J; junction bases left unmatched: 7. The germline gives CDR1 MNHEY, CDR2 SMNVEV (reference sequence). This CDR3 is built from 16 residues. The CDR3 spells CASSFISGGPTDTQYF. The CDR3 DNA reads TGTGCCAGCAGTTTTATCAGCGGGGGACCCACAGATACGCAGTATTTT.

A word on this clonotype: Mismatch with germline at one junction end may stem from a read error. The rearrangement uses TRBV6-2 or TRBV6-3 and TRBJ2-6, with D perhaps matching TRBD1 (6 bases). The CDR3 sequence is 20 residues long. Germline V CDR1 and CDR2: MNHEY, SVGEGT. CDR3 DNA sequence: TGTGCCAGCAGTTACACACAGGGAGATACTGTTCTTGTGGGGGCCAACGTCCCGACTTTC. This translates into CASSYTQGDTVLVGANVPTF.

The chain joins TRBV4-1 to TRBJ2-4; D unresolved. Germline V gives CDR1 MGHRA, CDR2 YSYEKL. The CDR3 spans 12 residues. V was shortened by 1 base and J by 13 bases, with 11 bases between the two germline ends. CDR3 nucleotide sequence: TGCGCCAGCAGCCAAGGCAACTTTGAGCAGTACTTC. As protein: CASSQGNFEQYF.

This clonotype was recorded once. V gene TRBV12-3 or TRBV12-4 combines with J gene TRBJ2-3; D is possibly TRBD1 (5 bases). Trimming left V 8 bases short and J 3 bases short, with 9 bases between. The CDR3 length is 12 residues. CDR3 sequence (DNA): TGTGCCAGCGGGGCAGGGACAGATACGCAGTATTTT. It translates to CASGAGTDTQYF.

The table lists this clonotype with a count of one. CDR3 nucleotide sequence: TGTGCCAGCGGATTACAGGGGCGAGGCTACACCTTC. This translates into CASGLQGRGYTF. The rearrangement uses TRBV27 and TRBJ1-2; 7 nucleotides align to TRBD1. Germline CDR1 and CDR2: MNHEY and SMNVEV (reference sequence). J lost 8 bases, V lost 8 bases, and 8 bases had no gene match. The CDR3 is 12 residues long.

The sample holds many counts of this clonotype. The chain combines TRBV7-2 with TRBJ2-1; D assignment may be TRBD1 or TRBD2 (6 bases each). This CDR3 has 15 residues. The V end was cut by 0 bases, the J end by 7 bases, with 13 bases between. The V gene's germline CDR1 is SGHTA and CDR2 FQGNSA. CDR3 sequence (DNA): TGTGCCAGCAGCTTAGCGGGGGGCCCCGGGAATGAGCAGTTCTTC. It encodes CASSLAGGPGNEQFF.

The chain recombines TRBV12-3 or TRBV12-4 with TRBJ2-3; a weak D match, TRBD1 (5 bases). Trimming took off 6 bases at V and 1 base at J, with 11 bases between the two ends. The CDR3 is 14 residues long. In DNA form, the CDR3 reads TGTGCCAGCAGGGTTTCAGGGCGCACAGATACGCAGTATTTT. This gives the protein CASRVSGRTDTQYF.

Only a few counts were recorded for this clonotype. The chain links TRBV2 to TRBJ2-2; D not certain. V shed 4 bases and J shed 0 bases, with 12 bases lying between them. The CDR3 loop spans 16 amino acids. Per the germline V gene, CDR1 is SNHLY and CDR2 is FYNNEI. The CDR3 nucleotides read TGTGCCAGCAGTGGTCAGACTGCTGCGAACACCGGGGAGCTGTTTTTT. It is translated as CASSGQTAANTGELFF.

The gene calls are TRBV7-9 and TRBJ1-5; D is unclear. The CDR3 totals 15 residues. V was shortened by 7 bases and J by 0 bases, with 13 bases between the two germline ends. CDR1 and CDR2 from the germline V gene are SEHNR and FQNEAQ (reference sequence). The CDR3 DNA reads as TGTGCCAGCACGGGAGGGTCGGATAGCAATCAGCCCCAGCATTTT. It encodes CASTGGSDSNQPQHF.

This clonotype was recorded a few times. This chain connects TRBV29-1 to TRBJ2-4; D might be TRBD1 (6 bases). Judging by the DNA end, TRBJ2-5 fits better; the J call may be wrong. Germline CDR1 and CDR2: SQVTM and ANQGSEA. There are 12 residues in the CDR3. The CDR3 region is CSGQGKLKTQYF. In nucleotides, the CDR3 is TGCAGCGGGCAGGGGAAGTTAAAGACCCAGTACTTC.

This clonotype was seen more than once but under ten times. The chain employs TRBV25-1 and TRBJ1-1; D ambiguous. The V end lost 3 bases, the J end lost 1 base, and 6 bases lay between the germline ends. CDR3 length: 13 residues. Per germline, CDR1 MGHDK and CDR2 SYGVNS. In nucleotides, the CDR3 is TGTGCCAGCAGTGAGCCGTCGAACACTGAAGCTTTCTTT. This gives the protein CASSEPSNTEAFF.

This chain links TRBV11-1 with TRBJ2-5; no reliable D call. The germline V gene encodes CDR1 SGHAT and CDR2 FQDESV (reference sequence). The CDR3 length is 14 residues. V gave up 1 base and J gave up 7 bases, with 13 bases separating them. The CDR3 nucleotides are TGTGCCAGCAGCTTAGATTCAGTGTACGGGACCCAGTACTTC. It encodes CASSLDSVYGTQYF.

The genes are TRBV5-1 and TRBJ2-5; possibly TRBD1 for D (6 bases). V lost 6 bases and J 3 bases, leaving 12 bases between the germline ends. This CDR3 contains 13 residues. Germline-derived CDR1 and CDR2 are SGHRS and YFSETQ. DNA for the CDR3: TGCGCCAGCAACGACAGGATGGAAGAGACCCAGTACTTC. This codes for CASNDRMEETQYF. Using reference TRBV5-1 and TRBJ2-5 for the parts outside the CDR3, the full variable domain is KAGVTQTPRYLIKTRGQQVTLSCSPISGHRSVSWYQQTPGQGLQFLFEYFSETQRNKGNFPGRFSGRQFSNSRSEMNVSTLELGDSALYLCASNDRMEETQYFGPGTRLLVL.

The chain links TRBV10-3 to TRBJ2-7, with a weak D call TRBD1 (6 bases). CDR1 and CDR2 (germline): ENHRY, SYGVKD. The CDR3 runs to 15 residues. V was shortened by 3 bases and J by 3 bases, with 15 bases between the two germline ends. Here the CDR3 DNA reads TGTGCCATCAGTGAATCGGCACAGGGCTACTACGAGCAGTACTTC. Its protein is CAISESAQGYYEQYF.